These 9 T cell receptor beta chains share one sample of origin, sequenced in a study of T cells in Graves' hyperthyroidism and ophthalmopathy. The investigators amplified TCR beta CDR3 regions from RNA transcripts. The HTBI primer set was used in a first-round RT-PCR of the TCR CDR3. From the multiplex PCR reads, TCRdb called clonotypes with MiXCR, one entry per CDR3 protein. The sample shows about 210,000 distinct CDR3 sequences, about a sixth of them seen only once. The sequenced sample was blood. The receptors originated from a man aged 50-59 years with Graves' hyperthyroidism.

The table lists this clonotype with a few counts. This chain joins TRBV10-3 and TRBJ2-1; weak D call: TRBD1 (5 bases). In germline, CDR1 is ENHRY, CDR2 SYGVKD. Trimming left V 2 bases short and J 7 bases short, with 12 bases between. This CDR3 spans 14 amino acids. The CDR3 DNA follows: TGTGCCATCAGTGAGGGACCCCCAGGGAATGAGCAGTTCTTC. Translated: CAISEGPPGNEQFF.

This clonotype was seen repeatedly, ten times or more. V gene TRBV12-3 or TRBV12-4 combines with J gene TRBJ1-1; D call uncertain. The CDR3 runs 13 residues. Trimming shortened V by 0 bases and J by 6 bases, and 8 bases separated the two germline ends. In DNA, the CDR3 is TGTGCCAGCAGTTTAGCGTTAGTGGCTGAAGCTTTCTTT. It specifies CASSLALVAEAFF.

The chain carries TRBV6-6 and TRBJ1-2, with 7 bases identical to TRBD1. Germline CDR1 MNHNY, CDR2 SVGAGI (reference sequence). The CDR3 consists of 14 residues. Losses at the gene ends were 0 bases for V and 4 bases for J; bases not matched to a gene: 2. The CDR3 DNA is TGTGCCAGCAGTTACTCAGGGGACAGCTATGGCTACACCTTC. The encoded protein is CASSYSGDSYGYTF.

The chain recombines TRBV10-3 with TRBJ2-5, with 13 positions matching TRBD2. Trimming took 4 bases from V and 4 from J; bases not matched to a gene: 6. The CDR3 loop spans 16 amino acids. CDR1 ENHRY and CDR2 SYGVKD come from the germline V gene. The DNA for the CDR3 is TGTGCCATCAGTGGGACTAGCGGGAGACCCGCAGAGACCCAGTACTTC. As protein: CAISGTSGRPAETQYF.

The table lists this clonotype with many counts. The chain carries TRBV7-8 and TRBJ2-5, with TRBD2 matching over 12 bases. J gave up 3 bases and V 4 bases, and 18 bases lay outside the gene matches. This CDR3 spans 20 amino acids. From germline, CDR1 is SGHVS and CDR2 FQNEAQ. This CDR3 is CASSSTPRATSGSVEETQYF. In DNA form, the CDR3 reads TGTGCCAGCAGCTCGACCCCGCGCGCGACTAGCGGGAGTGTAGAAGAGACCCAGTACTTC.

The sample holds many counts of this clonotype. J is TRBJ1-5 and V is TRBV28; perhaps TRBD1 as D (6 bases). V shed 2 bases and J shed 7 bases, with 12 bases lying between them. The CDR3 is 14 residues long. Germline V gene data show CDR1 as MDHEN and CDR2 as SYDVKM. DNA of the CDR3: TGTGCCAGCAGTTTAGGGGGCGCCGGGCAGCCCCAGCATTTT. Protein product: CASSLGGAGQPQHF.

This clonotype was recorded at least ten times. This sequence joins TRBV11-3 and TRBJ2-1; 10 positions match TRBD1. Germline-derived CDR1 and CDR2 are SGHNT and YENEEA. V shed 5 bases, J shed 4 bases, and the junction held 5 bases outside the gene matches. CDR3 length: 15 residues. In DNA form, the CDR3 reads TGTGCCAGCAGCCCAGGGACAGGGGAGTACAATGAGCAGTTCTTC. Encoded protein: CASSPGTGEYNEQFF.

The table lists this clonotype with many counts. In nucleotides, the CDR3 is TGTGCCAGCAGCTTAGATTGGGACCGGGACCAGCAGTTCTTC. Protein product: CASSLDWDRDQQFF. The V and J genes are TRBV11-2 and TRBJ2-1, with D tentatively TRBD1 or TRBD2 (5 bases each). This CDR3 comprises 14 residues. Germline V CDR1 and CDR2: SGHAT, FQNNGV. The V gene lost 0 bases and the J gene lost 11 bases, with 14 bases spanning the gap.

J is TRBJ2-3 and V is TRBV7-3; D gene uncertain. The CDR3 has 15 residues. Germline V lookup: CDR1 SGHTA, CDR2 FQGTGA. Trimming stripped 6 bases from V and 1 base from J, with 14 bases between. Here the CDR3 DNA reads TGTGCCAGCAGTCAAGTCGGTTGGGGCACAGATACGCAGTATTTT. This encodes CASSQVGWGTDTQYF.